Below, one T cell receptor beta chain is given with its context. Its antigen is still unknown. The data are from a study of OX40 agonist ivuxolimab in advanced cancers. Looking at the study overall: Patients' therapy was ivuxolimab, an antibody that acts as an agonist of OX40 (CD134). In this trial design, patients received ivuxolimab intravenously at 0.01 to 10 mg/kg every 2 weeks. General study findings and limits: The study did not work out the antigen specificity of the expanded peripheral T cells. By week 6 at 0.1 to 3.0 mg/kg, blood CD4+ and CD8+ T cells had expanded clonally.

Assay used: immunoSEQ multiplex PCR; TCRdb lists only in-frame clones, some missing. In the table there are roughly 25,000 clones, roughly 87% of which are singletons. Germline V lookup: CDR1 MNHEY, CDR2 SMNVEV (reference sequence). Trimming left V 4 bases short and J 0 bases short, with 4 bases between. The length of the CDR3 is 12 residues. The chain recombines TRBV27 with TRBJ2-7; D not resolved. This sample comprised CD4+ or CD8+ T cells sorted from blood, obtained in a trial of the OX40 agonist ivuxolimab. The TCR originated in an adult with an advanced solid tumor such as melanoma, head and neck, liver or kidney cancer. CDR3 coding DNA: TGTGCCAGCAGTTCGAGCTCCTACGAGCAGTACTTC. This translates into CASSSSSYEQYF.